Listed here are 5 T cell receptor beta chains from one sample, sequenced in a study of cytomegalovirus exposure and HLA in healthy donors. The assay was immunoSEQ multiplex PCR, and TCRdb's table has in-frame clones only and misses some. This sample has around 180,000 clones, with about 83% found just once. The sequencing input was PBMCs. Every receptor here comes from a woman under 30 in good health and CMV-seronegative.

The CDR3 DNA reads TGCGCCAGCACCACAGGGACTAGCGGGAGTCCTCACAATGAGCAGTTCTTC. Translated: CASTTGTSGSPHNEQFF. The rearrangement joins TRBV5-1 to TRBJ2-1; TRBD2 aligns across 14 bases. This CDR3 has 17 amino acids. Trimming took 6 bases from V and 5 from J; bases not matched to a gene: 10. The V gene's germline CDR1 is SGHRS and CDR2 YFSETQ.

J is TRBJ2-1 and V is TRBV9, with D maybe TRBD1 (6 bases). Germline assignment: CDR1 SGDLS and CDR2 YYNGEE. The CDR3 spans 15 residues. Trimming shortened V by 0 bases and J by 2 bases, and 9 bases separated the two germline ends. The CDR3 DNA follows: TGTGCCAGCAGCGTAGGTTCAGGGGCCTACAATGAGCAGTTCTTC. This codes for CASSVGSGAYNEQFF.

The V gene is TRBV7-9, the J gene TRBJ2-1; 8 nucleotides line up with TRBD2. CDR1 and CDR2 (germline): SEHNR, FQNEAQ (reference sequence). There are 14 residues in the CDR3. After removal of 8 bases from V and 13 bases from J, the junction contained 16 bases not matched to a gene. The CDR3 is CASWREVQLGRQFF. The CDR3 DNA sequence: TGTGCCAGCTGGCGGGAGGTCCAATTAGGTAGACAGTTCTTC.

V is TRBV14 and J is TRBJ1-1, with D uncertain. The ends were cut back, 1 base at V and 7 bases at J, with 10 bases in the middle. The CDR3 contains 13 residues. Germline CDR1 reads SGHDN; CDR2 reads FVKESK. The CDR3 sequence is CASSQVGGGEAFF. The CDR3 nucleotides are TGTGCCAGCAGCCAAGTTGGCGGAGGTGAAGCTTTCTTT.

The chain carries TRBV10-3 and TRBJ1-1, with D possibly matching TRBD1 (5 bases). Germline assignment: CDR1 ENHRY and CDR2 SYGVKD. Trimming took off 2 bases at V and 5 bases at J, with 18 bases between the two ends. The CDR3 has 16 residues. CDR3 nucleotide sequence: TGTGCCATCAGTGAGGCAATAATCGCTGGGGCTACTGAAGCTTTCTTT. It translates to CAISEAIIAGATEAFF.